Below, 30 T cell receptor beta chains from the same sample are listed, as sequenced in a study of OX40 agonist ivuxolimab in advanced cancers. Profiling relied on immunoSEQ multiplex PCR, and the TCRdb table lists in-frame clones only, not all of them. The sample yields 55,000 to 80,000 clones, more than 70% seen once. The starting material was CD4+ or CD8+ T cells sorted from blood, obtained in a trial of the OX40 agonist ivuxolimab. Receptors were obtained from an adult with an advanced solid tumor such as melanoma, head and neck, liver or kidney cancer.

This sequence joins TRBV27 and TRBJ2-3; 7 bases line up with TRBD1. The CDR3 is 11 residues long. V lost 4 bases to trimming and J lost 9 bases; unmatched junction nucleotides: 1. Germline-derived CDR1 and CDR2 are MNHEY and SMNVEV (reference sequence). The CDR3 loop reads CASSWTGTQYF. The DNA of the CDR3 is TGTGCCAGCAGTTGGACAGGAACGCAGTATTTT.

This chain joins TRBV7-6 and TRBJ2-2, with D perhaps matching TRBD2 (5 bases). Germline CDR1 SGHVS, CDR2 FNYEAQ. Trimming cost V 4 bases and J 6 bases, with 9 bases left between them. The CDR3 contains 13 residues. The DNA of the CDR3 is TGTGCCAGCAGCTCGGGGTTCCCCGGGGAGCTGTTTTTT. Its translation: CASSSGFPGELFF.

CDR3 DNA: TGTGCCAGCAGCGCCCCGGGTGGGGGGATTACTTCACCCCTCCACTTT. It specifies CASSAPGGGITSPLHF. The gene calls are TRBV9 and TRBJ1-6, with a weak D call TRBD1 (5 bases). Germline-derived CDR1 and CDR2 are SGDLS and YYNGEE. Trimming stripped 3 bases from V and 9 bases from J, with 19 bases between. The CDR3 spans 16 residues.

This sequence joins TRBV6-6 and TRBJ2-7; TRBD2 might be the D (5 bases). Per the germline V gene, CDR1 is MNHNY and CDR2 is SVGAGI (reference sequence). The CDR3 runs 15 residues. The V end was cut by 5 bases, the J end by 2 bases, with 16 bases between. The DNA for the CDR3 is TGTGCCAGCAGTCCCGTCTTTAGCGAGACCTACGAGCAGTACTTC. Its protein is CASSPVFSETYEQYF.

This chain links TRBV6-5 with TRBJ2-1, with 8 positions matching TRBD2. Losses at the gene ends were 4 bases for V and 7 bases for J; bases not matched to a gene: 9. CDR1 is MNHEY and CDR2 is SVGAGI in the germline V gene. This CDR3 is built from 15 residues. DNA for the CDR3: TGTGCCAGCAGTTCCCGGGGAGCGGGAGCGAATGAGCAGTTCTTC. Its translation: CASSSRGAGANEQFF.

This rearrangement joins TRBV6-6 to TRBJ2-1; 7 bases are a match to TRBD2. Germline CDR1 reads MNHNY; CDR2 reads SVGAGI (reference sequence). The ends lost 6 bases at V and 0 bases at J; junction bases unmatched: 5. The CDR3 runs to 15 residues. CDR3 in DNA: TGTGCCAGCAGCCCCGGGGGGAGCTCCTACAATGAGCAGTTCTTC. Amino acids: CASSPGGSSYNEQFF.

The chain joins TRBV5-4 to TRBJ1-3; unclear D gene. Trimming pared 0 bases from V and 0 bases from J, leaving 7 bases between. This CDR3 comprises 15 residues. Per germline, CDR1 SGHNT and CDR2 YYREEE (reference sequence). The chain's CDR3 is CASSLGRGSGNTIYF. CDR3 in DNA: TGTGCCAGCAGCTTGGGCAGAGGCTCTGGAAACACCATATATTTT. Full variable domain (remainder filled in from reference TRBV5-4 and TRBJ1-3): ETGVTQSPTHLIKTRGQQVTLRCSSQSGHNTVSWYQQALGQGPQFIFQYYREEENGRGNFPPRFSGLQFPNYSSELNVNALELDDSALYLCASSLGRGSGNTIYFGEGSWLTVV.

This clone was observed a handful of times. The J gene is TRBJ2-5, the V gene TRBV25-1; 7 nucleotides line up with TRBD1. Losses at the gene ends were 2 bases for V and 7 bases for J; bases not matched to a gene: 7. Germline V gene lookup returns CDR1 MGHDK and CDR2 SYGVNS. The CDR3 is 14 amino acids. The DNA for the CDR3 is TGTGCCAGCAGTGAACAGTTACAGGGGAGGACCCAGTACTTC. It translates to CASSEQLQGRTQYF.

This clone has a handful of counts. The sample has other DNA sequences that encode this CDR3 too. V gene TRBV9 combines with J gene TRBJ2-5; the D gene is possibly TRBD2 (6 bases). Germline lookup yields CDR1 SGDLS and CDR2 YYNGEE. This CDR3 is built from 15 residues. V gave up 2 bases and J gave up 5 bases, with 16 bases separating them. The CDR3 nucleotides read TGTGCCAGCAGCGTGGCGGGAAGCCCCTTGGAGACCCAGTACTTC. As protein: CASSVAGSPLETQYF. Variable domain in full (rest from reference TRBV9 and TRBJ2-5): DSGVTQTPKHLITATGQRVTLRCSPRSGDLSVYWYQQSLDQGLQFLIQYYNGEERAKGNILERFSAQQFPDLHSELNLSSLELGDSALYFCASSVAGSPLETQYFGPGTRLLVL.

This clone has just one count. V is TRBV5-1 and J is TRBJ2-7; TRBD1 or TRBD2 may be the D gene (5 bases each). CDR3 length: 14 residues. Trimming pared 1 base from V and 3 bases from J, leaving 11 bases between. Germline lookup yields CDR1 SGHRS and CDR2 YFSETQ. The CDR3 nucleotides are TGCGCCAGCAGCTTGTTGGGGGAATTCTACGAGCAGTACTTC. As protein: CASSLLGEFYEQYF.

CDR3 region: CASSRIYRGPPSGELFF. CDR3 nucleotides: TGTGCCAGTAGTAGAATATACAGGGGGCCCCCCTCGGGGGAGCTGTTTTTT. The chain joins TRBV19 to TRBJ2-2; 9 bases line up with TRBD1. With 4 bases clipped from V and 8 bases from J, the junction kept 14 bases outside the gene matches. This CDR3 contains 17 residues. Germline lookup yields CDR1 LNHDA and CDR2 SQIVND (reference sequence).

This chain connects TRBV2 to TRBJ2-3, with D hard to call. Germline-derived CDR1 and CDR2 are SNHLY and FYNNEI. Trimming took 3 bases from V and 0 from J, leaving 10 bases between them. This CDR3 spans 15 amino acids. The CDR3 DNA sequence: TGTGCCAGCAGTGACCCCCGGGTTAGCACAGATACGCAGTATTTT. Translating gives CASSDPRVSTDTQYF. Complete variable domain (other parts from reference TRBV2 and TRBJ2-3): EPEVTQTPSHQVTQMGQEVILRCVPISNHLYFYWYRQILGQKVEFLVSFYNNEISEKSEIFDDQFSVERPDGSNFTLKIRSTKLEDSAMYFCASSDPRVSTDTQYFGPGTRLTVL.

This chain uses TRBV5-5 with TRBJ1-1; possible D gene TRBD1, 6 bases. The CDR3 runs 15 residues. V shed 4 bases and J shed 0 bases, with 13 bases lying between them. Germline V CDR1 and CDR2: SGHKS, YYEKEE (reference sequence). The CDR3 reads CASSLETGLNTEAFF. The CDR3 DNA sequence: TGTGCCAGCAGCCTAGAGACAGGCCTGAACACTGAAGCTTTCTTT.

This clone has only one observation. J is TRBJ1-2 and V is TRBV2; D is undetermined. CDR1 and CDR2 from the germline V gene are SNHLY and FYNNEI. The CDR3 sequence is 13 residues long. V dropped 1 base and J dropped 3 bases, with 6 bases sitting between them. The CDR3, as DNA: TGTGCCAGCAGTGAAGAAGAAGACTATGGCTACACCTTC. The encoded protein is CASSEEEDYGYTF.

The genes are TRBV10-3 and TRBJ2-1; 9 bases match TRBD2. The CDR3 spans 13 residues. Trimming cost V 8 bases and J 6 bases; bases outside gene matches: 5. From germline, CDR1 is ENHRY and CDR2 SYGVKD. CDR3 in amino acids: CAIGREGLNEQFF. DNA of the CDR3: TGTGCCATCGGGCGGGAGGGCCTCAATGAGCAGTTCTTC.

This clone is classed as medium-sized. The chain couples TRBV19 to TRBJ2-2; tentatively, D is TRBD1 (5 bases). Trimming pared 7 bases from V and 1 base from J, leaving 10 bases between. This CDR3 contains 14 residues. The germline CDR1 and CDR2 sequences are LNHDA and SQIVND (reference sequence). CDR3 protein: CASNLQGNTGELFF. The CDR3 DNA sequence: TGTGCCAGTAACCTGCAGGGGAACACCGGGGAGCTGTTTTTT.

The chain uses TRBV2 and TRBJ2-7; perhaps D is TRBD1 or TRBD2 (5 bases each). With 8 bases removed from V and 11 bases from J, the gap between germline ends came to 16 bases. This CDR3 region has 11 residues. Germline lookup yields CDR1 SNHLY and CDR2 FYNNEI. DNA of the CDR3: TGTGCCAGCGGGACGGCTATCGGGGAGTACTTC. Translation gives CASGTAIGEYF.

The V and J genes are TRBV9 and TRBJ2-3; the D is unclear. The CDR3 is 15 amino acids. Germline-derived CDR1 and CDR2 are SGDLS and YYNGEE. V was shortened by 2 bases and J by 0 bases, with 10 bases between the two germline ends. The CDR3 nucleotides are TGTGCCAGCAGCGTCACAACACGTAGCACAGATACGCAGTATTTT. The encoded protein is CASSVTTRSTDTQYF.

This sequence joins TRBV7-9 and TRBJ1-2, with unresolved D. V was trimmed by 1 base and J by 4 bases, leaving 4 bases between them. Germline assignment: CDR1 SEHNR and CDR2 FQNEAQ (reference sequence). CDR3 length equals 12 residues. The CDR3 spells CASSLGLYGYTF. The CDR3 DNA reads TGTGCCAGCAGCTTAGGCCTCTATGGCTACACCTTC.

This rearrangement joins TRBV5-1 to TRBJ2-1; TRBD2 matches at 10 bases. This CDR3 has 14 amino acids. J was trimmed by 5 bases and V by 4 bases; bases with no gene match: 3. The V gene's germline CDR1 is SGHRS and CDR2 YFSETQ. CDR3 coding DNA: TGCGCCAGCAGCGCCGGACTAGCGGACAATGAGCAGTTCTTC. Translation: CASSAGLADNEQFF.

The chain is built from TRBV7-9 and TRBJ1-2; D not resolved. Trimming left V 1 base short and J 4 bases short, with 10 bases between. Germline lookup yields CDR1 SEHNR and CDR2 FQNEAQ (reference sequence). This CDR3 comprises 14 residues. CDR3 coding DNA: TGTGCCAGCAGCTTAGTCGGGTATGCCTATGGCTACACCTTC. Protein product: CASSLVGYAYGYTF. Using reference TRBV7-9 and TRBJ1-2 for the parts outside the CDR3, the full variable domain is DTGVSQNPRHKITKRGQNVTFRCDPISEHNRLYWYRQTLGQGPEFLTYFQNEAQLEKSRLLSDRFSAERPKGSFSTLEIQRTEQGDSAMYLCASSLVGYAYGYTFGSGTRLTVV.

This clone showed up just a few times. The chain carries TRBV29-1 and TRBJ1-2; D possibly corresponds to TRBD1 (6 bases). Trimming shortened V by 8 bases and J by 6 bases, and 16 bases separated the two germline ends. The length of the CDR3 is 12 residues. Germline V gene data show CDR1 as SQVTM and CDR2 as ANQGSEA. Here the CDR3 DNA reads TGCAGCACTGGGGGCGGGGTAGATGGCTACACCTTC. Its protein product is CSTGGGVDGYTF.

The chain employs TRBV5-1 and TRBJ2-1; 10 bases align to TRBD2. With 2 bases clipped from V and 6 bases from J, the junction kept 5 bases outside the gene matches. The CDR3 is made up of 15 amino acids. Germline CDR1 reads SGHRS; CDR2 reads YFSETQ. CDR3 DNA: TGCGCCAGCAGCTTCGGTCTAGCGGGAGTCAATGAGCAGTTCTTC. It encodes CASSFGLAGVNEQFF.

The CDR3 sequence: CASSIGQGALDEQFF. The DNA for the CDR3 is TGTGCCAGTAGTATAGGGCAGGGGGCCTTGGATGAGCAGTTCTTC. J is TRBJ2-1 and V is TRBV19; 8 bases agree with TRBD1. Germline CDR1 LNHDA, CDR2 SQIVND (reference sequence). The V and J ends lost 1 base and 8 bases, in that order; junction bases with no gene match: 7. The CDR3 loop spans 15 amino acids.

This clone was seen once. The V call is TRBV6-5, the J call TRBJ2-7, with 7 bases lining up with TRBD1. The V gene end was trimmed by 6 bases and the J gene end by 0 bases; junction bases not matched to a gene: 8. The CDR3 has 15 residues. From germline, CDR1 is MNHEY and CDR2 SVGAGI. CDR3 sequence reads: CASRRDSELSYEQYF. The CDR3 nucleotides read TGTGCCAGCAGAAGGGACAGCGAGCTCTCCTACGAGCAGTACTTC.

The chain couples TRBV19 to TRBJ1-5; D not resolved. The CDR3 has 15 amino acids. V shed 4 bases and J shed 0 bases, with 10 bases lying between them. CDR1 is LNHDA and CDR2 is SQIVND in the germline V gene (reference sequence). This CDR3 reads CASSTGVHSNQPQHF. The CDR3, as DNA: TGTGCCAGTAGTACCGGGGTCCATAGCAATCAGCCCCAGCATTTT.

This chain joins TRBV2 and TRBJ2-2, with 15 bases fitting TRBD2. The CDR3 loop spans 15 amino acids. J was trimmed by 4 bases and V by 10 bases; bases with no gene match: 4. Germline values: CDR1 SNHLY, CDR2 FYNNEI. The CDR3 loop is CATGTSGGPTGELFF. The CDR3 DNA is TGTGCCACAGGGACTAGCGGGGGGCCCACCGGGGAGCTGTTTTTT.

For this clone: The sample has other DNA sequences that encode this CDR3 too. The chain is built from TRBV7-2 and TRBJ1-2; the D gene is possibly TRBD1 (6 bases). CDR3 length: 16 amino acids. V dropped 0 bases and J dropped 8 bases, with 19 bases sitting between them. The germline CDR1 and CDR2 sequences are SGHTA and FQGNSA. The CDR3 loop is CASSLAGLGAGAGYTF. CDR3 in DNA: TGTGCCAGCAGCTTAGCGGGGTTGGGGGCGGGGGCGGGCTACACCTTC.

The CDR3 DNA follows: TGTGCCAGCAGCTCCGGGTCTCAAGAGACCCAGTACTTC. It yields the protein CASSSGSQETQYF. The chain couples TRBV11-3 to TRBJ2-5; unclear D gene. In germline, CDR1 is SGHNT, CDR2 YENEEA. The CDR3 is 13 residues long. Deletions cut 4 bases from V and 2 bases from J, with 8 bases between.

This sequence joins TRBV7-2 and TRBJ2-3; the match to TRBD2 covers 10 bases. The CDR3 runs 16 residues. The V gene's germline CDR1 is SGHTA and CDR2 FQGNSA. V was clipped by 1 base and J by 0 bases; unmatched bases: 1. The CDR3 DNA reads TGTGCCAGCAGCTTAGGGGGACTAGCGAGCACAGATACGCAGTATTTT. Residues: CASSLGGLASTDTQYF.